The sequence of this TCR beta chain was determined in a study of Ad26.COV2.S vaccination and SARS-CoV-2 variants. In the study overall: Among those in the COV1001 Ad26.COV2.S trial arm was the donor. Administration of Ad26.COV2.S was intramuscular, either once or twice 56 days apart.

Treatment noted: around 19 received Ad26.COV2.S at low or high dose, single or two shots; 5 received placebo; per-sample allocation not given. Samples came from day 63 after the first vaccine or placebo injection. At a Boston site, the person donating was an adult of 18-55 years. The CDR3 is 13 residues long. V gave up 0 bases and J gave up 2 bases, with 5 bases separating them. The germline V gene encodes CDR1 SGHTA and CDR2 FQGNSA. Clones were sequenced by immunoSEQ multiplex PCR, and TCRdb holds only the in-frame ones, with some missing. The data contain hundreds of thousands of clones, roughly 91% of them seen just once; the ten biggest clones take up more than 3%. This clone was detected only once.

The sample was peripheral blood, taken in a trial of Ad26.COV2.S vaccine versus placebo. This receptor was taken from a person aged 18-65 years who received the Ad26.COV2.S COVID-19 vaccine or a placebo. The chain couples TRBV7-2 to TRBJ2-7; D remains unclear. In DNA, the CDR3 is TGTGCCAGCAGCTTAGCGCGGACCTACGAGCAGTACTTC. It specifies CASSLARTYEQYF.